This TCR beta chain was recorded in a study of OX40 agonist ivuxolimab in advanced cancers. Whole-study results and caveats: Also present in some nonresponders was a low level of normalized T-cell clonal expansion. The study did not work out the antigen specificity of the expanded peripheral T cells.

Autoimmune disease history or systemic immunosuppression meant exclusion. Assay used: immunoSEQ multiplex PCR; TCRdb lists only in-frame clones, some missing. The sample lists roughly 36,000 clones; roughly 82% were seen once. Germline V gene sequence: CDR1 MGHRA, CDR2 YSYEKL. V was pared by 4 bases and J by 0 bases, with 12 bases of the junction left unmatched. This CDR3 spans 19 amino acids. Points on this clone: Its antigen is still unknown.

The V call is TRBV4-1, the J call TRBJ2-3; 11 positions match TRBD2. The material sequenced was CD4+ or CD8+ T cells sorted from blood, taken in a trial of the OX40 agonist ivuxolimab. The clonotype was recovered from an adult with an advanced solid tumor such as melanoma, head and neck, liver or kidney cancer. The CDR3 spells CASSLTRLAGGSSTDTQYF. In nucleotides, the CDR3 is TGCGCCAGCAGCCTTACGAGGCTAGCGGGGGGTTCAAGCACAGATACGCAGTATTTT.